The 31 T cell receptor beta chains below were found in one sample sequenced in a study of cytomegalovirus exposure and HLA in healthy donors. The PCR employed 60 Vbeta primers together with 13 Jbeta primers. Method: immunoSEQ multiplex PCR; TCRdb's copy keeps in-frame clones and lacks some. The data contain 90,000 to 140,000 clones, around 80% of them singletons. The material sequenced was PBMCs. Receptors were obtained from a man between 25 and 39 years old in good health and CMV-seronegative.

J is TRBJ2-5 and V is TRBV29-1; D may be TRBD1 (6 bases). The better agreement between TRBJ2-7 and the DNA end casts doubt on the J call. Germline values: CDR1 SQVTM, CDR2 ANQGSEA. The CDR3 is made up of 14 amino acids. The CDR3 nucleotides are TGCAGCGTTCGGACAGTTACCGATTCCTACGAGCAGTACTTC. It codes for CSVRTVTDSYEQYF.

This rearrangement joins TRBV19 to TRBJ2-1; TRBD1 might be the D (5 bases). CDR3 length: 13 residues. Germline CDR1 reads LNHDA; CDR2 reads SQIVND (reference sequence). V was clipped by 5 bases and J by 12 bases, with 17 bases between them. The CDR3 here is CASSLGAPRGQFF. In DNA, the CDR3 is TGTGCCAGTAGTCTTGGGGCGCCACGAGGGCAGTTCTTC.

The V and J genes are TRBV19 and TRBJ2-6; a possible D gene is TRBD1 (6 bases). The CDR3 is 16 residues long. The V gene lost 9 bases and the J gene lost 3 bases, with 18 bases spanning the gap. Germline values: CDR1 LNHDA, CDR2 SQIVND (reference sequence). The DNA for the CDR3 is TGTGCCAGCACGTATCAATCAGGGGTTGGGGCCAACGTCCTGACTTTC. Protein sequence: CASTYQSGVGANVLTF.

This chain connects TRBV29-1 to TRBJ1-1; 8 bases align to TRBD1. Germline CDR1 is SQVTM and CDR2 is ANQGSEA. The CDR3 contains 14 residues. V was pared by 7 bases and J by 8 bases, with 15 bases of the junction left unmatched. The CDR3 coding sequence is TGCAGCGCCGCCTCGGACAGGGTCGTTAGGGAAGCTTTCTTT. Protein: CSAASDRVVREAFF.

The V call is TRBV2, the J call TRBJ2-4; no firm D call. The CDR3 runs 14 residues. The V end was cut by 7 bases, the J end by 9 bases, with 19 bases between. In germline, CDR1 is SNHLY, CDR2 FYNNEI. The CDR3 is CASKFDTSPAIQYF. The CDR3 bases are TGTGCCAGCAAATTTGACACATCCCCAGCCATTCAGTACTTC.

The rearrangement joins TRBV4-1 to TRBJ1-5, with unresolved D. The germline CDR1 and CDR2 sequences are MGHRA and YSYEKL. V was pared by 4 bases and J by 0 bases, with 13 bases between. The CDR3 consists of 16 residues. The CDR3 sequence: CASSPRGAYSNQPQHF. The CDR3, as DNA: TGCGCCAGCAGCCCCAGAGGTGCCTATAGCAATCAGCCCCAGCATTTT.

J is TRBJ1-1 and V is TRBV19; 8 nucleotides match TRBD1. V lost 6 bases to trimming and J lost 6 bases; unmatched junction nucleotides: 9. Per germline, CDR1 LNHDA and CDR2 SQIVND (reference sequence). The CDR3 extends over 14 amino acids. The CDR3 loop reads CASSHSSGGSEAFF. For the CDR3, the DNA is TGTGCCAGTAGCCACTCCTCAGGGGGCTCTGAAGCTTTCTTT.

CDR3 sequence reads: CASSLATGFVHEQYF. The CDR3 nucleotides are TGTGCCAGCAGCTTGGCGACAGGGTTTGTACACGAGCAGTACTTC. This rearrangement joins TRBV5-6 to TRBJ2-7; 7 bases line up with TRBD1. The CDR3 sequence is 15 residues long. V lost 0 bases, J lost 5 bases, and 8 bases stayed unmatched. Per germline, CDR1 SGHDT and CDR2 YYEEEE.

This clone was observed a few times. The V and J genes are TRBV5-4 and TRBJ1-4, with D possibly TRBD1 on 6 matching bases. The germline V gene encodes CDR1 SGHNT and CDR2 YYREEE (reference sequence). Trimming pared 0 bases from V and 10 bases from J, leaving 13 bases between. This CDR3 region has 14 residues. The CDR3 loop is CASSLGAGGRKLFF. The CDR3 nucleotides read TGTGCCAGCAGCTTGGGTGCGGGGGGCCGAAAACTGTTTTTT. The full variable domain, its missing parts supplied by reference TRBV5-4 and TRBJ1-4, is ETGVTQSPTHLIKTRGQQVTLRCSSQSGHNTVSWYQQALGQGPQFIFQYYREEENGRGNFPPRFSGLQFPNYSSELNVNALELDDSALYLCASSLGAGGRKLFFGSGTQLSVL.

V usage is TRBV5-1 and J usage is TRBJ2-7; no reliable D call. Germline V gene lookup returns CDR1 SGHRS and CDR2 YFSETQ. The V gene lost 0 bases and the J gene lost 1 base, with 14 bases spanning the gap. This CDR3 is built from 16 residues. The CDR3 is CASSLGPLSESYEQYF. CDR3 bases: TGCGCCAGCAGCTTGGGGCCCCTCAGCGAATCCTACGAGCAGTACTTC.

This sequence joins TRBV6-5 and TRBJ1-4; no reliable D call. CDR1 is MNHEY and CDR2 is SVGAGI in the germline V gene. With 6 bases removed from V and 3 bases from J, the gap between germline ends came to 11 bases. This CDR3 contains 14 residues. DNA for the CDR3: TGTGCCAGCAGGCGGGGTCCCTCTAATGAAAAACTGTTTTTT. It is translated as CASRRGPSNEKLFF.

Only a few counts were recorded for this clone. Other DNA sequences in this specimen translate into the identical CDR3. The rearrangement uses TRBV5-8 and TRBJ2-2; tentative D call: TRBD2 (7 bases). Trimming pared 4 bases from V and 3 bases from J, leaving 13 bases between. The CDR3 consists of 15 residues. Germline V CDR1 and CDR2: SGHTS, YDEGEE. Here the CDR3 DNA reads TGTGCCAGCAGCCTCCGGGGGGCGGACACCGGGGAGCTGTTTTTT. Amino acids: CASSLRGADTGELFF.

The gene calls are TRBV5-8 and TRBJ2-1, with D possibly TRBD2 on 5 matching bases. This CDR3 is 15 amino acids long. Looked up from germline, CDR1 is SGHTS and CDR2 is YDEGEE. V shed 2 bases and J shed 2 bases, with 11 bases lying between them. The CDR3 region is CASSFRGITYNEQFF. DNA of the CDR3: TGTGCCAGCAGCTTCCGAGGGATTACCTACAATGAGCAGTTCTTC. Full variable domain (remainder filled in from reference TRBV5-8 and TRBJ2-1): EAGVTQSPTHLIKTRGQQATLRCSPISGHTSVYWYQQALGLGLQFLLWYDEGEERNRGNFPPRFSGRQFPNYSSELNVNALELEDSALYLCASSFRGITYNEQFFGPGTRLTVL.

The chain combines TRBV28 with TRBJ2-1; 9 nucleotides line up with TRBD1. Germline V gene sequence: CDR1 MDHEN, CDR2 SYDVKM. The junction had 16 bases not matched to a gene; V was cut back by 7 bases and J by 0 bases. The CDR3 totals 19 residues. CDR3 nucleotides: TGTGCCAGCACGCCCGGGACAGGGATTTTTGGGAGCTCCTACAATGAGCAGTTCTTC. Its translation: CASTPGTGIFGSSYNEQFF.

This clone was found a few times. CDR3 nucleotides: TGCAGCGTTGAACAGAACACCGGGGAGCTGTTTTTT. It codes for CSVEQNTGELFF. V and J are TRBV29-1 and TRBJ2-2; D is undetermined. The length of the CDR3 is 12 residues. Germline V gene data show CDR1 as SQVTM and CDR2 as ANQGSEA. V was shortened by 2 bases and J by 1 base, with 2 bases between the two germline ends.

This chain uses TRBV27 with TRBJ1-1; 9 nucleotides align to TRBD1. The CDR3 has 15 amino acids. The V and J ends lost 7 bases and 6 bases, in that order; junction bases with no gene match: 12. CDR1 MNHEY and CDR2 SMNVEV come from the germline V gene (reference sequence). The CDR3 loop is CASTTLTGGPAEAFF. Here the CDR3 DNA reads TGTGCCAGCACAACCTTGACAGGGGGACCCGCTGAAGCTTTCTTT.

This chain uses TRBV10-3 with TRBJ1-2; weak D call: TRBD1 (5 bases). The CDR3 covers 13 residues. CDR1 ENHRY and CDR2 SYGVKD come from the germline V gene. Trimming pared 0 bases from V and 5 bases from J, leaving 7 bases between. In DNA, the CDR3 is TGTGCCATCAGTGAGTCGACAGCTTATGGCTACACCTTC. This codes for CAISESTAYGYTF.

The chain recombines TRBV2 with TRBJ1-2; D perhaps matches TRBD1 (5 bases). The ends were cut back, 2 bases at V and 4 bases at J, with 8 bases in the middle. The CDR3 loop spans 13 amino acids. CDR1 SNHLY and CDR2 FYNNEI come from the germline V gene. The CDR3 loop reads CASSERGLYGYTF. CDR3 coding DNA: TGTGCCAGCAGTGAAAGGGGTCTCTATGGCTACACCTTC.

The J gene is TRBJ2-1, the V gene TRBV7-2; weak D call: TRBD2 (5 bases). This CDR3 is built from 16 residues. V lost 3 bases to trimming and J lost 6 bases, with 18 bases between them. Germline V CDR1 and CDR2: SGHTA, FQGNSA. CDR3 region: CASSLKMGAGFNEQFF. CDR3 sequence (DNA): TGTGCCAGCAGCTTGAAGATGGGTGCGGGTTTCAATGAGCAGTTCTTC.

The DNA for the CDR3 is TGCGCCAGCAGCTCTAGCGGGGGGGCAAACATTTTTCAAGAGACCCAGTACTTC. Residues: CASSSSGGANIFQETQYF. The gene calls are TRBV5-1 and TRBJ2-5; 12 bases fit TRBD2. V was pared by 3 bases and J by 2 bases, with 11 bases of the junction left unmatched. The germline V gene has CDR1 SGHRS and CDR2 YFSETQ. This CDR3 comprises 18 residues.

This clone was seen once. The chain joins TRBV18 to TRBJ1-4, with a weak D call TRBD1 (5 bases). V was pared by 2 bases and J by 8 bases, with 9 bases between. The CDR3 loop spans 13 amino acids. Germline V gene lookup returns CDR1 KGHSH and CDR2 LQKENI. CDR3 bases: TGTGCCAGCTCACCAAGGGGAAGGGAAAAACTGTTTTTT. It translates to CASSPRGREKLFF.

Only a few counts were recorded for this clone. The V gene is TRBV4-3, the J gene TRBJ1-1, with D uncertain. The germline CDR1 and CDR2 sequences are LGHNA and YSLEER. The V end was cut by 1 base, the J end by 3 bases, with 12 bases between. The CDR3 consists of 15 residues. CDR3 bases: TGCGCCAGCAGCCAAGTCTCGGGAATCGACACTGAAGCTTTCTTT. Its protein product is CASSQVSGIDTEAFF.

V gene TRBV2 combines with J gene TRBJ1-1; maybe TRBD1 (6 bases). Trimming removed 1 base at V and 10 bases at J, with 16 bases between. This CDR3 has 14 amino acids. Germline V CDR1 and CDR2: SNHLY, FYNNEI. As DNA, the CDR3 is TGTGCCAGCAGTGAAGTACAGGGAATGATTGGAGCTTTCTTT. Protein sequence: CASSEVQGMIGAFF. Drawing the rest from reference TRBV2 and TRBJ1-1, the complete variable domain is EPEVTQTPSHQVTQMGQEVILRCVPISNHLYFYWYRQILGQKVEFLVSFYNNEISEKSEIFDDQFSVERPDGSNFTLKIRSTKLEDSAMYFCASSEVQGMIGAFFGQGTRLTVV.

V is TRBV5-1 and J is TRBJ2-5; 9 nucleotides line up with TRBD2. V shed 4 bases and J 5 bases; nucleotides not matched to a gene: 6. This CDR3 has 14 residues. Germline V lookup: CDR1 SGHRS, CDR2 YFSETQ. CDR3 DNA: TGCGCCAGCAGCCTAGCGGGGCGGGGTGAGACCCAGTACTTC. It encodes CASSLAGRGETQYF. The entire variable domain, with the rest obtained from reference TRBV5-1 and TRBJ2-5, is as follows: KAGVTQTPRYLIKTRGQQVTLSCSPISGHRSVSWYQQTPGQGLQFLFEYFSETQRNKGNFPGRFSGRQFSNSRSEMNVSTLELGDSALYLCASSLAGRGETQYFGPGTRLLVL.

J is TRBJ2-7 and V is TRBV12-2; TRBD1, the table's D call, was not compared with the DNA. TRBV12-2 represents a pseudogene. This CDR3 spans 15 amino acids. CDR3 nucleotide sequence: TGTGCAAGTCGCCCCCGGGACAGGGGAAAGTACGAGCAGTACTTC. Amino acid sequence: CASRPRDRGKYEQYF.

The table lists this clone with a few counts. This chain joins TRBV5-4 and TRBJ2-7, with 7 positions matching TRBD1. Germline lookup yields CDR1 SGHNT and CDR2 YYREEE (reference sequence). J gave up 1 base and V 5 bases, and 9 bases lay outside the gene matches. The CDR3 length is 15 residues. CDR3 sequence reads: CASRRAGTASYEQYF. The DNA of the CDR3 is TGTGCCAGCAGGCGGGCCGGGACAGCTTCCTACGAGCAGTACTTC.

This sequence joins TRBV5-1 and TRBJ2-7; TRBD1 might be the D (5 bases). Looked up from germline, CDR1 is SGHRS and CDR2 is YFSETQ. V was clipped by 4 bases and J by 2 bases, with 22 bases between them. This CDR3 is built from 17 residues. In DNA form, the CDR3 reads TGCGCCAGCAGCCCAGGGTCGATTTCGAGGTCTCCCTACGAGCAGTACTTC. Translated: CASSPGSISRSPYEQYF.

This clone was observed once. This sequence joins TRBV30 and TRBJ2-7, with D perhaps TRBD1 (6 bases). With 2 bases removed from V and 4 bases from J, the gap between germline ends came to 12 bases. Germline V gives CDR1 GTSNPN, CDR2 SVGIG (reference sequence). This CDR3 has 13 residues. The CDR3 spells CAWSITGSYEQYF. CDR3 sequence (DNA): TGTGCCTGGAGTATTACAGGGAGTTACGAGCAGTACTTC.

In this sample, this clone turned up a few times. The genes are TRBV27 and TRBJ1-2; the D gene is possibly TRBD1 (6 bases). There are 12 residues in the CDR3. Looked up from germline, CDR1 is MNHEY and CDR2 is SMNVEV (reference sequence). Between the trimmed V and J ends, which lost 6 bases and 4 bases, there was a span of 9 bases. The CDR3 sequence: CASRDRTYGYTF. The CDR3 nucleotides read TGTGCCAGCAGGGACAGAACCTATGGCTACACCTTC.

This rearrangement joins TRBV29-1 to TRBJ2-5; 7 bases agree with TRBD2. Germline-derived CDR1 and CDR2 are SQVTM and ANQGSEA. With 3 bases clipped from V and 5 bases from J, the junction kept 6 bases outside the gene matches. The length of the CDR3 is 13 residues. The CDR3: CSVEGRGEETQYF. In DNA form, the CDR3 reads TGCAGCGTTGAGGGGAGGGGAGAGGAGACCCAGTACTTC. Based on the CDR3 plus reference TRBV29-1 and TRBJ2-5, the full variable domain is SAVISQKPSRDICQRGTSLTIQCQVDSQVTMMFWYRQQPGQSLTLIATANQGSEATYESGFVIDKFPISRPNLTFSTLTVSNMSPEDSSIYLCSVEGRGEETQYFGPGTRLLVL.

This clone was recorded only once. The chain employs TRBV28 and TRBJ2-1; the match to TRBD1 covers 7 bases. Trimming removed 2 bases from V and 7 bases from J; junction bases left unmatched: 8. CDR1 MDHEN and CDR2 SYDVKM come from the germline V gene. The CDR3 is made up of 15 amino acids. The CDR3 is CASSLIGQVKNEQFF. In DNA, the CDR3 is TGTGCCAGCAGTTTAATTGGACAGGTAAAAAATGAGCAGTTCTTC. Looking up the rest from reference TRBV28 and TRBJ2-1 gives the full variable domain: DVKVTQSSRYLVKRTGEKVFLECVQDMDHENMFWYRQDPGLGLRLIYFSYDVKMKEKGDIPEGYSVSREKKERFSLILESASTNQTSMYLCASSLIGQVKNEQFFGPGTRLTVL.